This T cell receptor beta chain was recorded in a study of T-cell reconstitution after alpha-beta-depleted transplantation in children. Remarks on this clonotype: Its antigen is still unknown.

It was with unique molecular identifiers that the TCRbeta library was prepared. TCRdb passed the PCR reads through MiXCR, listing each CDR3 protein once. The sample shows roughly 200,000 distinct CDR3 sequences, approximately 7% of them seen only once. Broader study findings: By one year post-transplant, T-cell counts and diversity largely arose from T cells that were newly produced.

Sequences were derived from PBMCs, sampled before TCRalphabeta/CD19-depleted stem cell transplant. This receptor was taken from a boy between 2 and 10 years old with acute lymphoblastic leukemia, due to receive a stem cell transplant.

CDR3 nucleotides: TGCAGTGCTAGAGAAAGGGACCTTCACACCGGGGAGCTGTTTTTT. Protein product: CSARERDLHTGELFF. This chain uses TRBV20-1 with TRBJ2-2; D possibly uses TRBD1 or TRBD2 (5 bases each). This CDR3 is built from 15 residues. The V gene's germline CDR1 is DFQATT and CDR2 SNEGSKA (reference sequence). With 0 bases removed from V and 3 bases from J, the gap between germline ends came to 11 bases.